This record looks at one T cell receptor (beta chain) sequence and its context. This entry is derived from a study of blood T cell repertoires in COVID-19. This CDR3 is built from 16 residues. V lost 2 bases to trimming and J lost 1 base, with 14 bases between them. Germline values: CDR1 MDHEN, CDR2 SYDVKM. Profiled with immunoSEQ multiplex PCR; TCRdb holds only in-frame clones, not every one. The sample has about 150,000 clones; around four fifths are singletons. The sequence derives from a human donor in a cohort sampled during active COVID-19. The genes are TRBV28 and TRBJ1-1, with D tentatively TRBD1 (5 bases). Sequenced input: peripheral blood. For the CDR3, the DNA is TGTGCCAGCAGTTTAACGTGGGGCGCGAGGAACACTGAAGCTTTCTTT. Encoded protein: CASSLTWGARNTEAFF.